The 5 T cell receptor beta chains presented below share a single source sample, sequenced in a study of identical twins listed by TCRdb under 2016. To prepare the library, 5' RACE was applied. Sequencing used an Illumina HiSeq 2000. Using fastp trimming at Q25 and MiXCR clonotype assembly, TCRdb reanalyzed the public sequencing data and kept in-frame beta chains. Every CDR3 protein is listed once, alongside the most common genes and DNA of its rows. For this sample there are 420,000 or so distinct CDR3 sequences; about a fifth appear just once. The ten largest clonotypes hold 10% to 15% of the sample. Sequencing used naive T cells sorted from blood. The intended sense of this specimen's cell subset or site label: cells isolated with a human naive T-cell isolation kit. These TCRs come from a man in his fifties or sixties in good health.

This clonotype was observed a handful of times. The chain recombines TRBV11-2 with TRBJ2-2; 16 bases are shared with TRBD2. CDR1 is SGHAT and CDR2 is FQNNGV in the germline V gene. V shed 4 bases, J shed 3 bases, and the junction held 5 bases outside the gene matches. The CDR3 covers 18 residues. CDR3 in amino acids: CASSSGTSGGAHTGELFF. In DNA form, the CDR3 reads TGTGCCAGCAGCTCCGGGACTAGCGGGGGGGCACACACCGGGGAGCTGTTTTTT.

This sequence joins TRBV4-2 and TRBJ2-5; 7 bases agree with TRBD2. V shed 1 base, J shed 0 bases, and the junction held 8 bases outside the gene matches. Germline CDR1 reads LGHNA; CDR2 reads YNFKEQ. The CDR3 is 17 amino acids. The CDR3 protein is CASSQGSYGGNQETQYF. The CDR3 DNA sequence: TGTGCCAGCAGCCAAGGATCGTACGGGGGGAACCAAGAGACCCAGTACTTC.

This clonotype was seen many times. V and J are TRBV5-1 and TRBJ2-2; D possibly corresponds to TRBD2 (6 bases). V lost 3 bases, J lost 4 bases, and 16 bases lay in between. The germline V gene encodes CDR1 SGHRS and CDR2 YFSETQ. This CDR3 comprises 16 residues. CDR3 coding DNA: TGCGCCAGCAGCTCCACTGGGACTCCTAGCACCGGGGAGCTGTTTTTT. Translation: CASSSTGTPSTGELFF.

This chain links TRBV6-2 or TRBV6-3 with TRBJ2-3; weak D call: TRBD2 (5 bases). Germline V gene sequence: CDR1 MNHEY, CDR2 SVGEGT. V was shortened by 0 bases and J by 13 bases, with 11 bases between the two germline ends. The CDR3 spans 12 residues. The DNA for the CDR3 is TGTGCCAGCAGTTACTCGTGGCGGGCTAAGTATTTT. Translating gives CASSYSWRAKYF.

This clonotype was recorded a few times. The CDR3 bases are TGCAGCGTTGAGTGGGTTCGGGACACTGAAGCTTTCTTT. The encoded protein is CSVEWVRDTEAFF. The chain joins TRBV29-1 to TRBJ1-1; D uncertain. The CDR3 runs 13 residues. The V end lost 3 bases, the J end lost 3 bases, and 11 bases lay between the germline ends. CDR1 and CDR2 from the germline V gene are SQVTM and ANQGSEA.